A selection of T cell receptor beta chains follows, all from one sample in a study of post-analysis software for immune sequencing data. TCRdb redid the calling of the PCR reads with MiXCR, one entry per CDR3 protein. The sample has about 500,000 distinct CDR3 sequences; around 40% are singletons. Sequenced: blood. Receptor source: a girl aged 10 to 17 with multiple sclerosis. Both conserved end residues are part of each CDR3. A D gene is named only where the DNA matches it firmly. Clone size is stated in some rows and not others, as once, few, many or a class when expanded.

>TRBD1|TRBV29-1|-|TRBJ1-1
TGCAGCGTACGACAGGGGATGGGGACTGAAGCTTTCTTT
CSVRQGMGTEAFF
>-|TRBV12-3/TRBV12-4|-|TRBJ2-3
TGTGCCAGCAGTGTCCTTAGCGGCACAGATACGCAGTATTTT
CASSVLSGTDTQYF
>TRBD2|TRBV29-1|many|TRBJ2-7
TGCAGCGTTGGACTAGCGGGAGCCTACGAGCAGTACTTC
CSVGLAGAYEQYF
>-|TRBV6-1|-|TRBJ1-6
TGTGCCAGCAGTGTCAATGAAGGGCATTCACCCCTCCACTTT
CASSVNEGHSPLHF
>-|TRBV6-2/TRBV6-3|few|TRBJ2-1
TGTGCCAGTGGGACGGAGCAGTTCTTC
CASGTEQFF
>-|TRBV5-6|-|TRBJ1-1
TGTGCCAGCACCCTGCACGCCCCGAACGCTTTCTTT
CASTLHAPNAFF
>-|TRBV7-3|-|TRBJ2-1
TGCGCCAGCAGCCAAGGGTTGGGTATCTATGAGCAGTTCTTC
CASSQGLGIYEQFF
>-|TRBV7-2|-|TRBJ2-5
TGTGCCAGCAGCAAAGCCTCGGGACTTATGGGGACCCAGTACTTC
CASSKASGLMGTQYF
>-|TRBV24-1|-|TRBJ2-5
TGTGCCACCAGTGAACAGGGAGAGGAGACCCAGTACTTC
CATSEQGEETQYF
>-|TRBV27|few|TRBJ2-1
TGTGCCAGCAGTCCAGTCCTAGCGACTTCCTACAATGAGCAGTTCTTC
CASSPVLATSYNEQFF
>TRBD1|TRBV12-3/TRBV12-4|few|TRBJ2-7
TGTGCCAGCAGTTTTGAACAGGGGTCCGAGCAGTACTTC
CASSFEQGSEQYF
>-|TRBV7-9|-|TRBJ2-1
TGTGCCAGCAGCCCACAGGGATGGGTCTACAATGAGCAGTTCTTC
CASSPQGWVYNEQFF
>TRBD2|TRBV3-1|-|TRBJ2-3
TGTGCCAGCAGCCAAGACGGACTAGCCGCCACAGATACGCAGTATTTT
CASSQDGLAATDTQYF
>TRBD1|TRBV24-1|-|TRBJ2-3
TGTGCCACCAGTGAGATACAGGGGCGAAACACAGATACGCAGTATTTT
CATSEIQGRNTDTQYF
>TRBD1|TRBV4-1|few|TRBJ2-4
TGCGCCAGCAGCCAAACAGGGGGAAGAGTTCAGCAGTACTTC
CASSQTGGRVQQYF
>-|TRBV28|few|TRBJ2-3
TGTGCCAGCAGTTTGGGCAGAAACACAGATACGCAGTATTTT
CASSLGRNTDTQYF
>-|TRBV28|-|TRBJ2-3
TGTGCCAGCAGTTTCGCGGCAGGCCGGGGCACAGATACGCAGTATTTT
CASSFAAGRGTDTQYF
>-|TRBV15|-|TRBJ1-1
TGTGCCACCAGCAGAGGATTACAGGGATTGAACACTGAAGCTTTCTTT
CATSRGLQGLNTEAFF
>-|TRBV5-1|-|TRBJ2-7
TGCGCCAGCAGCTGGGAGACAGGCCCCTACGAGCAGTACTTC
CASSWETGPYEQYF
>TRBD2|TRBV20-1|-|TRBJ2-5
TGCAGTGCTCGGACTAGCGGGAGGGCTGAAGAGACCCAGTACTTC
CSARTSGRAEETQYF
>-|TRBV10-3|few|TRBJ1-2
TGTGCCATCAGTGGACAGATAGGGGGTGGCGGTGGCTACACCTTC
CAISGQIGGGGGYTF
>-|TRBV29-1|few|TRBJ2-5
TGCAGCGTGGGAGCGGTACTCAAAGAGACCCAGTACTTC
CSVGAVLKETQYF
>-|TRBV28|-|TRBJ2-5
TGTGCCAGCAGTTTATCTTCCCGGCAGTACTTC
CASSLSSRQYF
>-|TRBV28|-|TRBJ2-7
TGTGCCAGCTCGGGGGGACACCTTAACTACGAGCAGTACTTC
CASSGGHLNYEQYF
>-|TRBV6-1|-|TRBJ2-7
TGTGCCAGCAGACCCCTGCTCGAGGAGGGGGTTCACTACGAGCAGTACTTC
CASRPLLEEGVHYEQYF
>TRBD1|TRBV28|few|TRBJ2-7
TGTGCCAGCAGTTCGCCAGGACAGGGGTACGAGCAGTACTTC
CASSSPGQGYEQYF
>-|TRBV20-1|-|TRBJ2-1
TGCAGTGCTAGACTCGGCAGGGCCGGCGGGGAGCAGTTCTTC
CSARLGRAGGEQFF
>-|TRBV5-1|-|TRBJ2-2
TGCGCCAGCAGCTTGGCGGAGCGGAGGGGTACCGGGGAGCTGTTTTTT
CASSLAERRGTGELFF
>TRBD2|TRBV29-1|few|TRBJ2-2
TGCAGCGCACCGACTAGCCCCGGGGAGCTGTTTTTT
CSAPTSPGELFF
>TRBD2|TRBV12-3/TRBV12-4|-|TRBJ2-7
TGTGCCAGCAGTTTGAACGGGAGGTCCTACGAGCAGTACTTC
CASSLNGRSYEQYF
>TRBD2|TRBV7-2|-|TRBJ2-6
TGTGCCAGCAGCCTGAGGACAGCGGGAGGCTCTGGGGCCAACGTCCTGACTTTC
CASSLRTAGGSGANVLTF
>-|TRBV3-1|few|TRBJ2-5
TGTGCCAGCAGCCAAGATAAGGAGGGAGCCGGAGAGACCCAGTACTTC
CASSQDKEGAGETQYF
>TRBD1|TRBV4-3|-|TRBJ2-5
TGCGCCAGCAGCCAAGGACAGGGGGCGAGGGAGACCCAGTACTTC
CASSQGQGARETQYF
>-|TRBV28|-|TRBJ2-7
TGTGCCTCGACAGGCAACTACGAGCAGTACTTC
CASTGNYEQYF
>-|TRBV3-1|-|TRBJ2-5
TGTGCCAGCAGCCCCGAGCCCCAAGAGACCCAGTACTTC
CASSPEPQETQYF
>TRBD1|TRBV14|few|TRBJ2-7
TGTGCCACCCGGGACAGTAGTTCCTACGAGCAGTACTTC
CATRDSSSYEQYF
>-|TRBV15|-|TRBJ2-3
TGTGCCACCAGCAGAGGCAGGCTAGAATTAGACACAGATACGCAGTATTTT
CATSRGRLELDTDTQYF
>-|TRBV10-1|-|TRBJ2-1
TGCGCCAGCAGTCACATAATAAGTGTTCTGAATGAGCAGTTCTTC
CASSHIISVLNEQFF
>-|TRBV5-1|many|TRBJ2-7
TGCGCCAGCAGCTTGGGCCAGGGTCCCAACGAGCAGTACTTC
CASSLGQGPNEQYF
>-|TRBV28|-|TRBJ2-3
TGTGCCAGCAGCCGTCAACCCGGGGTCACAGATACGCAGTATTTT
CASSRQPGVTDTQYF
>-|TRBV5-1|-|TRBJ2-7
TGCGCCAGCAGCTCCTTGACAACCAGCGAGCAGTACTTC
CASSSLTTSEQYF
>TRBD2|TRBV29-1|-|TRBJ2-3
TGCAGCGTTGGGTGGACTAGCTCTTCTAGCACAGATACGCAGTATTTT
CSVGWTSSSSTDTQYF
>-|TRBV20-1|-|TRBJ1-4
TGCAGTGCTGAAACAGGGAGGGGTGAAAAACTGTTTTTT
CSAETGRGEKLFF